This TCR beta chain stems from a study of Ad26.COV2.S vaccination and SARS-CoV-2 variants. Per the germline V gene, CDR1 is KGHSH and CDR2 is LQKENI. The ends were cut back, 3 bases at V and 3 bases at J, with 4 bases in the middle. The CDR3 length is 12 residues. Study results and caveats: Spike-specific TCR breadth ran higher among vaccine recipients than placebo recipients. The analyses of TCR breadth and depth may have understated the size of total T cell responses. Those who received vaccine or placebo ended up with similar non-spike TCR breadth.

Here immunoSEQ multiplex PCR was the method, and the copy in TCRdb shows in-frame clones only, minus some. This repertoire shows approximately 140,000 clones, 86% found once; its top ten account for 4% to 6%. Turning to this clone: Its specificity is unknown. Other DNA sequences within the sample encode an identical CDR3.

Source: peripheral blood, taken after recovery from COVID-19. The V and J genes are TRBV18 and TRBJ2-3, with D unresolved. The clonotype comes from a human donor who had recovered from COVID-19. The DNA of the CDR3 is TGTGCCAGCTCACCCGGAACAGATACGCAGTATTTT. Translated: CASSPGTDTQYF.